Below, 9 T cell receptor beta chains from the same sample are listed, as sequenced in a study of T cell responses to AZD1222 COVID-19 vaccine. The method was immunoSEQ multiplex PCR; TCRdb's version includes in-frame clones alone and lacks a portion of them. The sample includes some 150,000 clones, about 90% of them seen just once. The sequencing here drew on peripheral blood, taken on day 0 of MenACWY control vaccination. The receptors come from an adult in good health.

The chain uses TRBV18 and TRBJ1-5, with D possibly matching TRBD1 (6 bases). This CDR3 spans 16 amino acids. The V end lost 6 bases, the J end lost 2 bases, and 17 bases lay between the germline ends. Germline CDR1 reads KGHSH; CDR2 reads LQKENI. The CDR3 spells CASSPDGGAGNQPQHF. The CDR3 nucleotides are TGTGCCAGCTCGCCGGACGGGGGGGCGGGCAATCAGCCCCAGCATTTT. Supplemented by reference TRBV18 and TRBJ1-5, the full variable domain reads NAGVMQNPRHLVRRRGQEARLRCSPMKGHSHVYWYRQLPEEGLKFMVYLQKENIIDESGMPKERFSAEFPKEGPSILRIQQVVRGDSAAYFCASSPDGGAGNQPQHFGDGTRLSIL.

This clone was counted between two and nine times. CDR3 bases: TGTGCCAGCAGCAATGGGACCGTAAATCAGCCCCAGCATTTT. Amino acid sequence: CASSNGTVNQPQHF. The J gene is TRBJ1-5, the V gene TRBV5-4, with D possibly matching TRBD1 (5 bases). V was shortened by 4 bases and J by 4 bases, with 12 bases between the two germline ends. Germline CDR1 and CDR2: SGHNT and YYREEE (reference sequence). The CDR3 length is 14 residues.

The J gene is TRBJ2-1, the V gene TRBV10-3, with D hard to call. The CDR3 extends over 16 amino acids. Germline V gene sequence: CDR1 ENHRY, CDR2 SYGVKD. V lost 0 bases, J lost 0 bases, and 9 bases lay in between. CDR3 protein: CAISESRADSYNEQFF. CDR3 in DNA: TGTGCCATCAGTGAGTCAAGGGCAGACTCCTACAATGAGCAGTTCTTC.

This chain joins TRBV7-8 and TRBJ1-5, with D unresolved. The CDR3 consists of 14 residues. Per germline, CDR1 SGHVS and CDR2 FQNEAQ. V dropped 3 bases and J dropped 2 bases, with 8 bases sitting between them. CDR3 sequence (DNA): TGTGCCAGCAGCTTTCCTGGCGGCAATCAGCCCCAGCATTTT. As protein: CASSFPGGNQPQHF.

This rearrangement joins TRBV10-1 to TRBJ1-5; perhaps TRBD1 as D (6 bases). The CDR3 loop spans 14 amino acids. With 1 base removed from V and 10 bases from J, the gap between germline ends came to 14 bases. Germline-derived CDR1 and CDR2 are WNHNN and SYGVQD (reference sequence). The CDR3 region has the DNA TGCGCCAGCAGTGAGTGGGGGGCACAGGGTCCCCAGCATTTT. Translated, it gives CASSEWGAQGPQHF.

This rearrangement joins TRBV28 to TRBJ1-3; D gene uncertain. The germline gives CDR1 MDHEN, CDR2 SYDVKM. Trimming shortened V by 6 bases and J by 4 bases, and 16 bases separated the two germline ends. The CDR3 spans 15 residues. The CDR3 is CASSGIITSGNTIYF. The CDR3 DNA follows: TGTGCCAGCAGCGGGATAATCACGTCGGGAAACACCATATATTTT.

The V gene is TRBV19, the J gene TRBJ2-3, with TRBD2 matching 10 bases. The germline V gene has CDR1 LNHDA and CDR2 SQIVND (reference sequence). Trimming took 4 bases from V and 7 from J; bases not matched to a gene: 8. This CDR3 region has 15 residues. The CDR3 region is CASSTTSGNSNTQYF. CDR3 DNA sequence: TGTGCCAGTAGTACAACTAGCGGGAATAGCAATACGCAGTATTTT.

The CDR3 DNA follows: TGCAGTGCTAGTCTGGGGGGGACAAACACAGATACGCAGTATTTT. Protein: CSASLGGTNTDTQYF. This chain links TRBV20-1 with TRBJ2-3, with TRBD2 as a possible D gene (7 bases). This CDR3 spans 15 amino acids. Germline V gene data show CDR1 as DFQATT and CDR2 as SNEGSKA (reference sequence). V lost 3 bases to trimming and J lost 2 bases, with 15 bases between them.

The J gene is TRBJ1-5, the V gene TRBV12-5; no definite D call. Trimming stripped 2 bases from V and 1 base from J, with 15 bases between. CDR1 is LGHNT and CDR2 is FRNRAP in the germline V gene. This CDR3 comprises 17 residues. The CDR3 loop reads CASGLPRADRSNQPQHF. For the CDR3, the DNA is TGTGCTAGTGGTTTGCCTAGGGCGGACCGAAGCAATCAGCCCCAGCATTTT.